Following are 11 T cell receptor beta chains from one sample sequenced in a study of shared clonotypes between healthy human individuals. TCRdb keeps only in-frame clones here, not all; method: immunoSEQ multiplex PCR. Of roughly 2.2 million clones listed, just under 95% are singletons. Sequenced sample: naive CD4+ T cells from PBMCs. Subset specified: CD45RA+ positively selected. These receptors all stem from a young man in good health. Some clones in this sample may be carry-over from other donors' samples.

The chain links TRBV2 to TRBJ2-5; D ambiguous. Germline V gives CDR1 SNHLY, CDR2 FYNNEI. The CDR3 totals 12 residues. V shed 5 bases and J shed 4 bases, with 8 bases lying between them. The CDR3 region is CASSPISETQYF. CDR3 DNA: TGTGCCAGCAGTCCAATATCAGAGACCCAGTACTTC.

The V gene is TRBV28, the J gene TRBJ2-1, with D tentatively TRBD2 (5 bases). CDR3 length: 11 residues. Germline values: CDR1 MDHEN, CDR2 SYDVKM. V was pared by 4 bases and J by 12 bases, with 10 bases between. DNA for the CDR3: TGTGCCAGCAGTTCCGGGGTTGGGCAGTTCTTC. This codes for CASSSGVGQFF.

The chain has TRBV7-2 and TRBJ2-7; D ambiguous. V lost 3 bases and J lost 6, with 24 bases in between. There are 17 residues in the CDR3. Per germline, CDR1 SGHTA and CDR2 FQGNSA. The DNA for the CDR3 is TGTGCCAGCAGCTTGGAAACCGCTAGTATAGTGGTAGGCGAGCAGTACTTC. This codes for CASSLETASIVVGEQYF.

This sequence joins TRBV7-9 and TRBJ1-4; no clear D. CDR1 is SEHNR and CDR2 is FQNEAQ in the germline V gene (reference sequence). This CDR3 is built from 14 residues. V lost 2 bases and J lost 2, with 6 bases in between. The CDR3 DNA is TGTGCCAGCAGCTTATTAGTTACTAATGAAAAACTGTTTTTT. This encodes CASSLLVTNEKLFF.

This chain connects TRBV10-3 to TRBJ2-7, with TRBD1 identical over 11 bases. This CDR3 spans 14 amino acids. From germline, CDR1 is ENHRY and CDR2 SYGVKD. V trimming: 10 bases; J trimming: 2 bases; junction bases outside the gene matches: 7. The DNA of the CDR3 is TGTGCCACCCAACCGGGACAGGGGGCCTACGAGCAGTACTTC. Protein sequence: CATQPGQGAYEQYF.

The chain links TRBV5-1 to TRBJ2-2; 7 nucleotides match TRBD1. V lost 5 bases and J lost 5; bases outside the gene matches: 15. This CDR3 has 17 residues. Germline V gene lookup returns CDR1 SGHRS and CDR2 YFSETQ. CDR3 sequence: CASRSDRDLLGTGELFF. The CDR3 DNA reads as TGCGCCAGCAGAAGTGACAGGGATCTTTTGGGAACCGGGGAGCTGTTTTTT.

The rearrangement uses TRBV5-8 and TRBJ1-4; D uncertain. From germline, CDR1 is SGHTS and CDR2 YDEGEE. The ends were cut back, 2 bases at V and 7 bases at J, with 12 bases in the middle. There are 14 residues in the CDR3. CDR3 protein: CASSFIAKAEKLFF. In nucleotides, the CDR3 is TGTGCCAGCAGCTTTATCGCGAAGGCTGAAAAACTGTTTTTT.

The J gene is TRBJ2-3, the V gene TRBV7-3; D is possibly TRBD2 (5 bases). Germline V lookup: CDR1 SGHTA, CDR2 FQGTGA. The CDR3 is 15 residues long. The V end lost 5 bases, the J end lost 6 bases, and 18 bases lay between the germline ends. The CDR3 is CASSPGISGSDTQYF. CDR3 bases: TGTGCCAGCAGCCCCGGTATATCGGGGTCGGATACGCAGTATTTT.

The chain has TRBV7-8 and TRBJ1-1; D is undetermined. Germline CDR1 is SGHVS and CDR2 is FQNEAQ. V lost 1 base and J 5 bases, leaving 11 bases between the germline ends. This CDR3 is built from 14 residues. CDR3 DNA sequence: TGTGCCAGCAGCTTAGAGGACGGGGAGACTGAAGCTTTCTTT. Its translation is CASSLEDGETEAFF.

The J gene is TRBJ2-5, the V gene TRBV11-2, with D possibly being TRBD2 (6 bases). The CDR3 contains 15 residues. V was cut by 3 bases and J by 1 base, with 12 bases left in between. CDR1 and CDR2 (germline): SGHAT, FQNNGV. This CDR3 is CASSFGISGQETQYF. The CDR3 nucleotides read TGTGCCAGCAGCTTTGGGATTAGCGGCCAAGAGACCCAGTACTTC.

The V and J genes are TRBV6-4 and TRBJ2-3; D is undetermined. V shed 3 bases and J shed 1 base, with 8 bases lying between them. The germline CDR1 and CDR2 sequences are MRHNA and SNTAGT. The CDR3 has 14 amino acids. Here the CDR3 reads CASSELVGTDTQYF. The CDR3 nucleotides read TGTGCCAGCAGTGAGCTAGTGGGCACAGATACGCAGTATTTT.